Listed here is a single T cell receptor (beta chain). Its antigen remains unknown. The PCR ran on 60 Vbeta and 13 Jbeta primers. In the study's own analysis: Unique TCR beta chains numbered approximately 76 million in a later analysis, with roughly 11 million shared. The protocol was immunoSEQ multiplex PCR, while the TCRdb copy is restricted to in-frame clones and leaves out a portion. For V, J and clone size, that table is used; D and trimming come from the DNA. The sample lists roughly 97,000 clones, 76% seen once, with approximately 5% in the top ten. The sample is drawn from a study of cytomegalovirus exposure and HLA in healthy donors. The CDR3 totals 12 residues. Trimming took 5 bases from V and 10 from J, leaving 11 bases between them. Germline V CDR1 and CDR2: PRHDT, FYEKMQ (reference sequence). Notes on the study in general: An analysis that was carried out later associated fewer than 20,000 TCR beta sequences with HLA alleles at 0.05 false discovery rate. Certain indistinguishable V segments, among them TRBV6-2 and TRBV6-3, were excluded. It was reported that TCR beta sequences correctly inferred the HLA-A and HLA-B alleles for most subjects.

The TCR originated in a woman aged 18-35 years in good health and CMV-seropositive. The specimen sequenced was PBMCs. The chain links TRBV13 to TRBJ1-4, with no clear D. Written as DNA, the CDR3 is TGTGCCAGCAGCACCCGACTAGGAAAACTGTTTTTT. This codes for CASSTRLGKLFF.